The clone carrying this T cell receptor (beta chain) showed up just once. Antigen unknown. The sample belongs to a study of cytomegalovirus exposure and HLA in healthy donors. Study results and limitations: The majority of TCR sequences were rare, yet some public TCRs appeared in many donors. 150 to 200 TCR beta chains were listed as cytomegalovirus-associated. In vitro work confirmed that three CMV-associated chains recognize CMV antigens. Later, an analysis found that TCR clusters from the first cohort tended to co-occur in the 90 to 150 validation repertoires.

TCRdb's table, derived via immunoSEQ multiplex PCR, lists solely in-frame clones and lacks some. The data show more than 250,000 clones, 80% to 95% seen once. V shed 2 bases and J 1 base; nucleotides not matched to a gene: 5. Germline V gene sequence: CDR1 KGHSH, CDR2 LQKENI. The CDR3 has 15 amino acids. The J gene is TRBJ2-7, the V gene TRBV18, with 7 bases aligning to TRBD2. The sequence was obtained from a woman in her twenties or thirties in good health and CMV-seronegative. The sequenced sample consisted of PBMCs. Here the CDR3 DNA reads TGTGCCAGCTCACCAATGCGGGAGAGTTCCTACGAGCAGTACTTC. Translated, it gives CASSPMRESSYEQYF. Full variable domain (remainder filled in from reference TRBV18 and TRBJ2-7): NAGVMQNPRHLVRRRGQEARLRCSPMKGHSHVYWYRQLPEEGLKFMVYLQKENIIDESGMPKERFSAEFPKEGPSILRIQQVVRGDSAAYFCASSPMRESSYEQYFGPGTRLTVT.